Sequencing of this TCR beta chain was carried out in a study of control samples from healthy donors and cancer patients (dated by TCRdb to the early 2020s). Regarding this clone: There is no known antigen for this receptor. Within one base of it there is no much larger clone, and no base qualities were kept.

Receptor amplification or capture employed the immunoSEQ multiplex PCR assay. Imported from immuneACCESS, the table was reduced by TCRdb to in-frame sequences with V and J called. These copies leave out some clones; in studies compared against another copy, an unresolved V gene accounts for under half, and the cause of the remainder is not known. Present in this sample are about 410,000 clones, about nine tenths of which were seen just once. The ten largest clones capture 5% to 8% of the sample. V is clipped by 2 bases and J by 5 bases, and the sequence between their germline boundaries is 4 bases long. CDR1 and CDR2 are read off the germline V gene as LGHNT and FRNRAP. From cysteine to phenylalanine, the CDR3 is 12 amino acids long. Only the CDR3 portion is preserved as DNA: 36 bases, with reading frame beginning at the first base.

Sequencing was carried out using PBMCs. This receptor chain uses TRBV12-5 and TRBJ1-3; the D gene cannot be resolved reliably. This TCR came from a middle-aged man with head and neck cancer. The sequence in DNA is TGTGCTAGTGGTTTGCCGCGAAACACCATATATTTT. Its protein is CASGLPRNTIYF. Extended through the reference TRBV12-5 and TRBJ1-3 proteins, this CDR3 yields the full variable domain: DARVTQTPRHKVTEMGQEVTMRCQPILGHNTVFWYRQTMMQGLELLAYFRNRAPLDDSGMPKDRFSAEMPDATLATLKIQPSEPRDSAVYFCASGLPRNTIYFGEGSWLTVV.